Below are 14 T cell receptor beta chains sequenced from a single sample in a study of blood T cells in healthy people across ages. A second PCR of roughly 7 to 11 cycles used a sample-barcoded 5' primer and a J-beta primer mix. TCRdb redid the calling of the 5' RACE reads with MiXCR, one entry per CDR3 protein. The profile covers around 870,000 distinct CDR3 sequences, with under 35% appearing a single time and 17% taken by the ten largest. The sample was blood. The receptor set was obtained from an elderly woman in good health.

This clonotype was counted at least ten times. This sequence joins TRBV7-2 and TRBJ1-4; 10 nucleotides agree with TRBD1. CDR1 is SGHTA and CDR2 is FQGNSA in the germline V gene. The V gene end was trimmed by 5 bases and the J gene end by 8 bases; junction bases not matched to a gene: 5. CDR3 size: 14 residues. The CDR3 loop reads CASSTGTGAEKLFF. Written as DNA, the CDR3 is TGTGCCAGCAGCACCGGGACAGGGGCCGAAAAACTGTTTTTT.

This clonotype has a count of ten or more. In DNA form, the CDR3 reads TGCGCCAGCAGCTTGGTGGCTAGCGGGGGGCTAGATACGCAGTATTTT. Protein: CASSLVASGGLDTQYF. The chain is built from TRBV5-1 and TRBJ2-3; 11 bases map to TRBD2. With V trimmed by 0 bases and J by 5 bases, 5 bases remained unmatched. This CDR3 has 16 amino acids. In germline, CDR1 is SGHRS, CDR2 YFSETQ.

The chain recombines TRBV28 with TRBJ2-4; 8 bases match TRBD2. The CDR3 is made up of 22 amino acids. The germline gives CDR1 MDHEN, CDR2 SYDVKM. The V and J ends lost 2 bases and 0 bases, in that order; junction bases with no gene match: 21. CDR3 nucleotide sequence: TGTGCCAGCAGTTTACCTACACAGGGTACTCGGGGGGGTGAACTAGCCAAAAACATTCAGTACTTC. Translating it yields CASSLPTQGTRGGELAKNIQYF.

The chain carries TRBV12-3 or TRBV12-4 and TRBJ2-4; TRBD2 agrees at 12 bases. The DNA end is a closer match to TRBJ2-5, so the J assignment may be wrong. CDR3 length: 20 residues. The CDR3 spells CASSLDEWRLAGGFQETQYF. The DNA for the CDR3 is TGTGCCAGCAGTTTAGATGAGTGGCGGCTAGCGGGAGGGTTCCAAGAGACCCAGTACTTC.

This clonotype was found many times. The chain has TRBV3-1 and TRBJ2-6; 12 bases line up with TRBD1. Germline V gives CDR1 LGHDT, CDR2 YNNKEL (reference sequence). The trim removed 4 bases at V and 3 bases at J, leaving 10 bases unmatched. The CDR3 has 19 amino acids. CDR3 nucleotides: TGTGCCAGCAGCCGGGACAGGGGGCTCCTAAAAGATGGGGCCAACGTCCTGACTTTC. Its protein is CASSRDRGLLKDGANVLTF.

This clonotype was seen more than once but under ten times. J is TRBJ2-1 and V is TRBV10-3, with 7 bases identical to TRBD1. The J call is in doubt because the DNA end fits TRBJ2-7 better. CDR3 length equals 14 residues. The germline gives CDR1 ENHRY, CDR2 SYGVKD. CDR3 nucleotides: TGTGCCATCAGTCGGACAGGATCGGCCTACGAGCAGTACTTC. Translation: CAISRTGSAYEQYF.

This clonotype was recorded many times. This chain uses TRBV21-1 with TRBJ2-1. TRBV21-1 is tagged as a pseudogene. This CDR3 region has 15 residues. CDR3 amino acids: CASSPHPNITDEQFF. Written as DNA, the CDR3 is TGTGCCAGCAGCCCCCACCCTAATATTACGGATGAGCAGTTCTTC.

On this clonotype: One end of the junction varies from germline; a read error may be responsible. The rearrangement uses TRBV12-3 or TRBV12-4 and TRBJ2-3; the D gene is possibly TRBD2 (5 bases). This CDR3 is 16 amino acids long. The CDR3 region is CASSPDSTLSADAQYF. The CDR3 DNA sequence: TGTGCCAGCAGCCCAGACTCCACCCTTAGCGCAGATGCGCAGTATTTT.

In this sample, this clonotype turned up many times. The rearrangement uses TRBV24-1 and TRBJ2-4, with D possibly TRBD1 on 6 matching bases. The germline CDR1 and CDR2 sequences are KGHDR and SFDVKD. Trimming removed 4 bases at V and 8 bases at J, with 17 bases between. This CDR3 spans 15 amino acids. This CDR3 is CATSETVSGEDIQYF. The CDR3 DNA reads TGTGCCACCAGTGAGACCGTTTCAGGGGAAGACATTCAGTACTTC.

In this sample, this clonotype turned up many times. The J gene is TRBJ2-5, the V gene TRBV2; the D is unclear. This CDR3 contains 13 residues. The germline CDR1 and CDR2 sequences are SNHLY and FYNNEI. V shed 8 bases and J shed 5 bases, with 15 bases lying between them. CDR3 DNA sequence: TGTGCCAGCTCTTCGTCCCGTTGGGAGACCCAGTACTTC. Residues: CASSSSRWETQYF.

V and J are TRBV7-2 and TRBJ2-4; D call uncertain. The DNA end lines up better with TRBJ2-7; the J call may be wrong. The CDR3 covers 14 residues. CDR1 SGHTA and CDR2 FQGNSA come from the germline V gene. The CDR3: CASSLRVGSNEQYF. DNA of the CDR3: TGTGCCAGCAGCTTACGTGTTGGTTCCAACGAGCAGTACTTC.

This clonotype has more than one count but fewer than ten. The gene calls are TRBV30 and TRBJ2-7; 14 bases match TRBD2. The CDR3 is 15 residues long. CDR1 GTSNPN and CDR2 SVGIG come from the germline V gene (reference sequence). Trimming took 4 bases from V and 2 from J; bases not matched to a gene: 4. The CDR3 coding sequence is TGTGCCTGGACCCAGGGACTAGCGGGAGCCTACGAGCAGTACTTC. Protein sequence: CAWTQGLAGAYEQYF.

This clonotype was seen only once. A much larger clonotype is one base distant, so this may be a read error. The chain uses TRBV5-1 and TRBJ2-3; a weak D match, TRBD2 (6 bases). CDR1 is SGHRS, CDR2 YFSETQ, per germline. The germline V and J ends were trimmed by 5 bases and 1 base, with 17 bases remaining between them. The CDR3 runs to 16 residues. The CDR3 loop reads CASRLIPGVGTDTQYF. CDR3 sequence (DNA): TGCGCCAGCAGATTGATACCGGGGGTCGGCACAGATACGCAGTATTTT.

About this clonotype itself: This clone may be a read error of a much larger clone one base away. This chain joins TRBV6-2 or TRBV6-3 and TRBJ2-7; the match to TRBD1 covers 7 bases. Germline values: CDR1 MNHEY, CDR2 SVGEGT. The CDR3 contains 15 residues. CDR3 protein: CAGSYSKSGGNEQYF. CDR3 in DNA: TGTGCCGGCAGTTACTCGAAGTCAGGGGGAAACGAGCAGTACTTC.